This T cell receptor beta chain is drawn from a study of T cells after somatic rescue of genetic block. Libraries were prepared by immunoSEQ multiplex PCR; TCRdb keeps only in-frame clonotypes and omits some of them. The profile shows fewer than 150,000 clones, approximately 90% of them singletons. The ends lost 4 bases at V and 6 bases at J; junction bases unmatched: 8. The CDR3 contains 16 residues. Germline lookup yields CDR1 SGHRS and CDR2 YFSETQ. This chain connects TRBV5-1 to TRBJ2-2; 11 bases are a match to TRBD2. The TCR sequence derives from a young woman. The sequenced material came from peripheral blood mononuclear cells (PBMCs). The CDR3 here is CASSRLLAGAAGELFF. CDR3 bases: TGCGCCAGCAGCCGGTTACTAGCGGGGGCCGCCGGGGAGCTGTTTTTT.